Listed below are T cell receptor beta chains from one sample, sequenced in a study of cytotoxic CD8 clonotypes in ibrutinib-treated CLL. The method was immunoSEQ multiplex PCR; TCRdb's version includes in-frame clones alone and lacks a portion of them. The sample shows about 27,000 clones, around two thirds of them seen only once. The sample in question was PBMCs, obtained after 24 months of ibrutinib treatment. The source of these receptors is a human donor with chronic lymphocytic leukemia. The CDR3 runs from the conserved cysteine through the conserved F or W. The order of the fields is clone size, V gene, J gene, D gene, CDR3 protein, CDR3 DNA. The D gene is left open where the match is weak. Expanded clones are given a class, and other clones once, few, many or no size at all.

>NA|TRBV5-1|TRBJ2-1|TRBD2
CASSLASGGSYNEQFF
TGCGCCAGCAGCTTGGCTAGCGGGGGCTCCTACAATGAGCAGTTCTTC
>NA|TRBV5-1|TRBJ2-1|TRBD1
CASSNLQGASSYNEQFF
TGCGCCAGCAGCAACCTACAGGGGGCCAGCTCCTACAATGAGCAGTTCTTC
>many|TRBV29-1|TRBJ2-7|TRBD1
CSVTTGGSYEQYF
TGCAGCGTAACGACAGGGGGCTCCTACGAGCAGTACTTC
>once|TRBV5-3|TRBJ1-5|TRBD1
CARSPRGRESPQHF
TGTGCCAGAAGCCCCAGGGGGCGAGAGTCGCCCCAGCATTTT
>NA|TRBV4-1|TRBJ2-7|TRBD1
CASGDRGEQYF
TGCGCCAGCGGAGACAGGGGCGAGCAGTACTTC
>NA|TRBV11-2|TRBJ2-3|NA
CASRPSGTDTQYF
TGTGCCAGCAGACCCAGCGGGACAGATACGCAGTATTTT
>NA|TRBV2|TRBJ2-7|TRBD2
CATREGGSSYEQYF
TGTGCCACCCGGGAGGGGGGTAGCTCCTACGAGCAGTACTTC
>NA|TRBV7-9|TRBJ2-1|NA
CASSLNRRASYNEQFF
TGTGCCAGCAGCTTAAACCGACGCGCGAGTTACAATGAGCAGTTCTTC
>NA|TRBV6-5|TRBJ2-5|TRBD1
CAVKGALSQETQYF
TGTGCCGTAAAGGGGGCGCTTAGCCAAGAGACCCAGTACTTC
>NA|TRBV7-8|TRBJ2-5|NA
CASSLVAETQYF
TGTGCCAGCAGCTTAGTAGCCGAGACCCAGTACTTC
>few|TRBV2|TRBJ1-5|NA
CASKGYSNQPQHF
TGTGCCAGCAAGGGATATAGCAATCAGCCCCAGCATTTT
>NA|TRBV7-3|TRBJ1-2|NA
CASSATRDGRLGYTF
TGTGCCAGCAGCGCCACTAGGGACGGCCGACTCGGCTACACCTTC
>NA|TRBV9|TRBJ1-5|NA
CASSSAGLPGQPQHF
TGTGCCAGCAGCTCTGCAGGCCTACCCGGTCAGCCCCAGCATTTT
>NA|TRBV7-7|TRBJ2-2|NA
CASSAVDAGELFF
TGTGCTAGCAGCGCGGTTGACGCCGGGGAGCTGTTTTTT
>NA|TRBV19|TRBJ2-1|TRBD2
CASSMPDRLAGGEQFF
TGTGCCAGTAGTATGCCCGACAGACTAGCGGGGGGTGAGCAGTTCTTC
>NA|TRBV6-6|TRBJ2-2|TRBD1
CASSPQFRGTGELFF
TGTGCCAGCAGTCCCCAATTCAGGGGGACCGGGGAGCTGTTTTTT
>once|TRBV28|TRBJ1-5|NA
CASSPRGGGYQPQHF
TGTGCCAGCAGCCCGCGTGGCGGGGGATATCAGCCCCAGCATTTT
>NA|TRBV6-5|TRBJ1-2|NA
CASALQRAYGYTF
TGTGCCAGCGCCCTACAGAGGGCCTATGGCTACACCTTC
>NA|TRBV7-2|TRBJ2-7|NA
CASSLQGPYEQYF
TGTGCCAGCAGCTTACAGGGGCCCTACGAGCAGTACTTC
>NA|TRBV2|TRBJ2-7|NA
CASSEYHEQYF
TGTGCCAGCAGTGAATACCACGAGCAGTACTTC
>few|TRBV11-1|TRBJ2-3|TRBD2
CASGTSGVQDTQYF
TGTGCCAGCGGGACTAGCGGGGTTCAAGATACGCAGTATTTT
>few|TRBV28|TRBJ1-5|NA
CASRTGHQGNQPQHF
TGTGCCAGCAGGACGGGACACCAAGGCAATCAGCCCCAGCATTTT
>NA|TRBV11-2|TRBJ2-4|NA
CASSLKGFAKNIQYF
TGTGCCAGCAGCTTGAAGGGATTTGCCAAAAACATTCAGTACTTC
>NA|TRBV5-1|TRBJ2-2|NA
CASSTANTGELFF
TGCGCCAGCAGCACGGCGAACACCGGGGAGCTGTTTTTT
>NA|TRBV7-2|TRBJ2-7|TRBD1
CASSLGQGPVYEQYF
TGTGCCAGCAGCCTCGGACAGGGGCCAGTCTACGAGCAGTACTTC
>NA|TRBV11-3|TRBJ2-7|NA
CASSLGNVYEQYF
TGTGCCAGCAGCTTAGGAAACGTATACGAGCAGTACTTC
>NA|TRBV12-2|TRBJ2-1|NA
CASRLVGSYNEQFF
TGTGCAAGTCGCTTAGTTGGCTCTTACAATGAGCAGTTCTTC
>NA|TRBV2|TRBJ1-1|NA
CASAEGRGNTEAFF
TGTGCCAGCGCGGAGGGGCGGGGGAACACTGAAGCTTTCTTT
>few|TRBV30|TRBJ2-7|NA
CAWSVVRSDSYEQYF
TGTGCCTGGAGTGTAGTTAGGTCGGACTCCTACGAGCAGTACTTC
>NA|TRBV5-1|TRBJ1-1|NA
CASRSDIPTEAFF
TGCGCCAGCAGGTCAGACATTCCCACTGAAGCTTTCTTT
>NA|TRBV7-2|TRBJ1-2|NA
CASSLSPRETFNYGYTF
TGTGCCAGCAGCTTATCGCCCCGGGAAACCTTTAACTATGGCTACACCTTC
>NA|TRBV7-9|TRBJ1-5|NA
CASSPPGAGNQPQHF
TGTGCCAGCAGCCCCCCGGGGGCCGGCAATCAGCCCCAGCATTTT
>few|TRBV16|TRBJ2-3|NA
CASSRTVVAVGRTDTQYF
TGTGCCAGCAGCCGTACGGTGGTGGCAGTGGGACGCACAGATACGCAGTATTTT
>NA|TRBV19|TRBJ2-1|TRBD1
CASSIDLFGGTGRRNEQFF
TGTGCCAGTAGTATAGATCTATTTGGCGGGACAGGGAGACGCAATGAGCAGTTCTTC
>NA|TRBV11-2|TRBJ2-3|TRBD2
CASSSRTSVTDTQYF
TGTGCCAGCAGCTCTCGGACTAGCGTCACAGATACGCAGTATTTT
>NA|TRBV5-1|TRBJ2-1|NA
CASSLERGPFSNEQFF
TGCGCCAGCAGCTTGGAAAGAGGGCCTTTTTCCAATGAGCAGTTCTTC
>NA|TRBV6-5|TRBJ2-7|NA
CASRGSYDYEQYF
TGTGCCAGCAGGGGCAGCTATGACTACGAGCAGTACTTC
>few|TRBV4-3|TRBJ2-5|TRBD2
CASSQSSGGGETQYF
TGCGCCAGCAGCCAAAGTAGCGGGGGAGGAGAGACCCAGTACTTC
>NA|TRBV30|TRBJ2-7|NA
CAWSDLSYEQYF
TGTGCCTGGAGTGATTTGTCCTACGAGCAGTACTTC
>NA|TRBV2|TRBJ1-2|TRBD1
CASSDGQGAYGYTF
TGTGCCAGCAGCGACGGACAGGGCGCCTATGGCTACACCTTC
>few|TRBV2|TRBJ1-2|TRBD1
CASSEWDRRDTF
TGTGCCAGCAGTGAATGGGACAGGAGAGACACCTTC
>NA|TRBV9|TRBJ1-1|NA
CASSVAAEIMNTEAFF
TGTGCCAGCAGCGTAGCGGCGGAAATCATGAACACTGAAGCTTTCTTT